This T cell receptor beta chain was retrieved from a study of T cells expressing NK-cell markers. This CDR3 has 14 amino acids. In germline, CDR1 is MNHEY, CDR2 SMNVEV (reference sequence). Overall study results and limits: NKG2C+ dominant clonotype frequencies in six donors were roughly 1.0-7.5% of CD8+ T cells. Among several donors, these clonotypes also ranked first in the CD3+CD56-NKG2C+ fraction.

Regarding this clonotype: Antigen unknown.

TCRdb processed the 5' RACE reads again and assigns one entry to each CDR3 protein, with no DNA. The sample totals 160,000 or so distinct CDR3 sequences. This chain links TRBV27 with TRBJ2-1; no DNA is available, so the TRBD2 call from TCRdb remains unchecked. The TCR sequence derives from a woman between 18 and 70 years old in good health. Sequencing was performed on blood T cells: a sorted CD56 or NKG2C T cell subset, CD4+ or CD8+ T cells, or bulk PBMC T cells (not recorded which). The CDR3 is CATTTSGRSNEQFF.